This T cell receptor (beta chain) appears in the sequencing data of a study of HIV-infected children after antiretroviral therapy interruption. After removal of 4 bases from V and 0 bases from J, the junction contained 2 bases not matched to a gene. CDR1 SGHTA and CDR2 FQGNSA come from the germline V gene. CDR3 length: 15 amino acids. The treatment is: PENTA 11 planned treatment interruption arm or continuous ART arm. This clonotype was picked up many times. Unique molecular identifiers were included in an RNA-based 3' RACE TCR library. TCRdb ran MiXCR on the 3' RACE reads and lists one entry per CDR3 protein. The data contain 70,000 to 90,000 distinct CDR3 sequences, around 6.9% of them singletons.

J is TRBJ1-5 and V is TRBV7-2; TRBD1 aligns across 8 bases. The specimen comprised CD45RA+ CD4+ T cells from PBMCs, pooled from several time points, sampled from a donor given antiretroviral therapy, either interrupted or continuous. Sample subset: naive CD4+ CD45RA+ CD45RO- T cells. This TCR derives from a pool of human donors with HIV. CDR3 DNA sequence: TGTGCCAGCAGCTGGACAGGGATTAGCAATCAGCCCCAGCATTTT. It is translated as CASSWTGISNQPQHF.